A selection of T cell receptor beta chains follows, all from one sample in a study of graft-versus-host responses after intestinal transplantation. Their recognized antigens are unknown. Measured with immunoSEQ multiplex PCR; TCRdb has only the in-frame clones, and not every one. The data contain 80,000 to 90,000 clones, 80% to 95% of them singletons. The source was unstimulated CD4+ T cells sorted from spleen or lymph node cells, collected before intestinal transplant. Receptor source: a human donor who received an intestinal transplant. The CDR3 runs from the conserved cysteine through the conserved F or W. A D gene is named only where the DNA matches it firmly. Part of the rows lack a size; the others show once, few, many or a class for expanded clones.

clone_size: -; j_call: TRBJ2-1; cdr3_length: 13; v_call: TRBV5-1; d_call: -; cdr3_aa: CASNDGTSNEQFF; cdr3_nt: TGCGCCAGCAACGACGGGACTTCCAATGAGCAGTTCTTC
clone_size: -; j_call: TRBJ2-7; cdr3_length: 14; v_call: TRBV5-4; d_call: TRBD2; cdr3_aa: CASSLAGGPYEQYF; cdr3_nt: TGTGCCAGCAGCCTAGCGGGAGGGCCCTACGAGCAGTACTTC
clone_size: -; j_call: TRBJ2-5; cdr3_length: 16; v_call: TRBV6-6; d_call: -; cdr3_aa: CASRLLGSGFQETQYF; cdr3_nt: TGTGCCAGCAGGTTACTCGGTTCCGGATTCCAAGAGACCCAGTACTTC
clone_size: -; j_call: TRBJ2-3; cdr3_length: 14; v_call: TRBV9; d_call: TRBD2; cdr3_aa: CASSVLAGIDTQYF; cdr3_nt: TGTGCCAGCAGCGTCCTAGCGGGAATAGATACGCAGTATTTT
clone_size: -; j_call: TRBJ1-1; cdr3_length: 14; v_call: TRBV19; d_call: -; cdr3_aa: CASSTQGWRLEAFF; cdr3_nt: TGTGCCAGTAGTACCCAGGGTTGGAGGTTAGAAGCTTTCTTT
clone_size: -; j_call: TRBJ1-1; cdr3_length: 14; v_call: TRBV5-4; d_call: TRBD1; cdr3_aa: CASSPDRGRVEAFF; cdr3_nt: TGTGCCAGCAGCCCGGACAGGGGGCGTGTTGAAGCTTTCTTT
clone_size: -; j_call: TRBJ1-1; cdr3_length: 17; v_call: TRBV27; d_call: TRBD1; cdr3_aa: CASSLKTGGAWDTEAFF; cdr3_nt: TGTGCCAGCAGTTTAAAAACAGGGGGCGCTTGGGACACTGAAGCTTTCTTT
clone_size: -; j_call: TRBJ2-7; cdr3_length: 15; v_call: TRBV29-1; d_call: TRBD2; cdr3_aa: CSVGIHQGLPREQYF; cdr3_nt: TGCAGCGTTGGCATTCATCAGGGACTACCTAGGGAGCAGTACTTC
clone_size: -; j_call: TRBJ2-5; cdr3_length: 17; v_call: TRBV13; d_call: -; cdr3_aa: CASSLLSTSNRIQTQYF; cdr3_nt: TGTGCCAGCAGCTTACTATCAACTAGCAACAGGATTCAGACCCAGTACTTC
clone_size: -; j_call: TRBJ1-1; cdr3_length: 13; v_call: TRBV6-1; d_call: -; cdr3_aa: CASTGQHPREAFF; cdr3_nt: TGTGCCAGCACCGGACAGCACCCACGGGAAGCTTTCTTT
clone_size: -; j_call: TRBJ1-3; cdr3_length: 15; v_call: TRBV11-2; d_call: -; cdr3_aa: CASSFRPLSGNTIYF; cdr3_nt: TGTGCCAGCAGCTTCCGGCCCCTATCTGGAAACACCATATATTTT
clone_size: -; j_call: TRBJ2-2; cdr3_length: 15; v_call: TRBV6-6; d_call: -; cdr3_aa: CASSYPGSGTGELFF; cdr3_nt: TGTGCCAGCAGTTACCCGGGGTCAGGCACCGGGGAGCTGTTTTTT
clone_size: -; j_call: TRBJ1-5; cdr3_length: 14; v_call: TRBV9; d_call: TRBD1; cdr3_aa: CASSVTGGNQPQHF; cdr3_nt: TGTGCCAGCAGCGTAACAGGGGGCAATCAGCCCCAGCATTTT
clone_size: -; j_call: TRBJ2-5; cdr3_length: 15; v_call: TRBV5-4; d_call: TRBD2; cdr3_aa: CASSLVGLAGETQYF; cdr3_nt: TGTGCCAGCAGCTTGGTAGGGCTAGCGGGTGAGACCCAGTACTTC
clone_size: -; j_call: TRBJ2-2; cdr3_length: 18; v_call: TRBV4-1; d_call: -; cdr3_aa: CASSQKMEGLGNTGELFF; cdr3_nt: TGCGCCAGCAGCCAAAAGATGGAGGGATTAGGGAACACCGGGGAGCTGTTTTTT
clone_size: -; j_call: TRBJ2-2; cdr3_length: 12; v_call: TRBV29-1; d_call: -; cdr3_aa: CSVEGTTGELFF; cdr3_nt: TGCAGCGTTGAAGGGACCACCGGGGAGCTGTTTTTT
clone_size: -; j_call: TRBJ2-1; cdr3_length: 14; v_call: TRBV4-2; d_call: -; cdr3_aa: CASSQDPLATEQFF; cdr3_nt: TGTGCCAGCAGCCAAGATCCTCTGGCAACTGAGCAGTTCTTC
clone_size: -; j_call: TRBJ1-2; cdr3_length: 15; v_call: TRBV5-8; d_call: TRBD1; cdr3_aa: CASSLSPGQVYGYTF; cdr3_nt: TGTGCCAGCAGCTTGTCCCCCGGACAGGTCTATGGCTACACCTTC
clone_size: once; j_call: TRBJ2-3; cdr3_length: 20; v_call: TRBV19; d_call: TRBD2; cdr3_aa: CASSIGGLAGGGTSTDTQYF; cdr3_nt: TGTGCCAGTAGTATAGGGGGACTAGCGGGAGGAGGCACCAGCACAGATACGCAGTATTTT
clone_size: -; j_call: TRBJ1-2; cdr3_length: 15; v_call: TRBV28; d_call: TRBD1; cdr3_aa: CASSSPPDRGYGYTF; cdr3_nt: TGTGCCAGCAGTTCCCCCCCGGACAGGGGCTATGGCTACACCTTC
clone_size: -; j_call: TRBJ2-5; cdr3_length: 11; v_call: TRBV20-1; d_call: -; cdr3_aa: CSAARDETQYF; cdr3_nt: TGCAGTGCCGCCAGGGACGAGACCCAGTACTTC
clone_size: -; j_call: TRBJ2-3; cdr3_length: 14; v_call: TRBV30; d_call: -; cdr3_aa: CAWSGGRHTDTQYF; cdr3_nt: TGTGCCTGGAGTGGAGGGAGGCACACAGATACGCAGTATTTT
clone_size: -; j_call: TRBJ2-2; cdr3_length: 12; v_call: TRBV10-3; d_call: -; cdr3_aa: CAIGSNTGELFF; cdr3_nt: TGTGCCATCGGTTCGAACACCGGGGAGCTGTTTTTT
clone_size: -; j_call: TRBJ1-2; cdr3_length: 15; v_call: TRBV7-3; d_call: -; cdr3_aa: CASRGGLIANYGYTF; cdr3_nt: TGTGCCAGCAGGGGCGGGCTTATAGCTAACTATGGCTACACCTTC
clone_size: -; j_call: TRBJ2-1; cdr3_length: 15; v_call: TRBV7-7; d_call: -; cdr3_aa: CASSLKMGPYNEQFF; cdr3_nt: TGTGCCAGCAGCTTAAAAATGGGTCCATACAATGAGCAGTTCTTC
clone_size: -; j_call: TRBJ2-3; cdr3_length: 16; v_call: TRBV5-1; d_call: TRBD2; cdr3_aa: CASSLASGSYTDTQYF; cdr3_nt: TGCGCCAGCAGCTTGGCTAGCGGGAGTTACACAGATACGCAGTATTTT
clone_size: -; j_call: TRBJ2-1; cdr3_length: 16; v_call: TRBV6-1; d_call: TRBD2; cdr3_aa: CASSESGASGNNEQFF; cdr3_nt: TGTGCCAGCAGTGAAAGTGGGGCTAGCGGGAACAATGAGCAGTTCTTC
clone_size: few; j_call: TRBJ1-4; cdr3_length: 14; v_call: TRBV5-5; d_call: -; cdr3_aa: CASSLASQQEKLFF; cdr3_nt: TGTGCCAGCAGCTTGGCCAGTCAACAGGAAAAACTGTTTTTT
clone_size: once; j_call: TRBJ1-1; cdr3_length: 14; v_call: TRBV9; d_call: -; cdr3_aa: CASSVSQGAPEAFF; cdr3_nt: TGTGCCAGCAGCGTATCACAGGGAGCCCCTGAAGCTTTCTTT
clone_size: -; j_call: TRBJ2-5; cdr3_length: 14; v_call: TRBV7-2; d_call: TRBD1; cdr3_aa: CASSLTGVEETQYF; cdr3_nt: TGTGCCAGCAGCTTAACAGGGGTGGAAGAGACCCAGTACTTC
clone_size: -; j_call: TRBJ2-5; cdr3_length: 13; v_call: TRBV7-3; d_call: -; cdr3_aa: CASSLGPQETQYF; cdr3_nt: TGTGCCAGCAGCCTCGGGCCCCAAGAGACCCAGTACTTC
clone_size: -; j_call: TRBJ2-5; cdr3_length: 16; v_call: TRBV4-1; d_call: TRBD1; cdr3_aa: CASSQVPGQGASTQYF; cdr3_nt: TGCGCCAGCAGCCAAGTCCCGGGACAGGGGGCTTCTACCCAGTACTTC
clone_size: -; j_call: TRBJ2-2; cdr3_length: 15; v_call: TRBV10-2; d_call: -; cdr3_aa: CASSELHINTGELFF; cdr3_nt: TGCGCCAGCAGTGAGTTGCACATTAACACCGGGGAGCTGTTTTTT
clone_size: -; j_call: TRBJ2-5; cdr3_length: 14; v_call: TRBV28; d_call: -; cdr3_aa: CASSKGQTQETQYF; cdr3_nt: TGTGCCAGCTCTAAAGGGCAGACCCAAGAGACCCAGTACTTC
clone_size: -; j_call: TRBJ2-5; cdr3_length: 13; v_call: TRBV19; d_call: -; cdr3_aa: CASSIATQEGQYF; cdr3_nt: TGTGCCAGTAGTATCGCAACCCAGGAGGGGCAGTACTTC
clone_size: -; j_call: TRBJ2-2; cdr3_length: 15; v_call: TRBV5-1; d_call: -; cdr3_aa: CASSLMAVNTGELFF; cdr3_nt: TGCGCCAGCAGCTTGATGGCGGTGAACACCGGGGAGCTGTTTTTT
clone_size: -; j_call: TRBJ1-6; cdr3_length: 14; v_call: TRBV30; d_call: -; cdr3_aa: CAWSRSSYNSPLHF; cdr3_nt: TGTGCCTGGAGCCGGAGCTCCTATAATTCACCCCTCCACTTT
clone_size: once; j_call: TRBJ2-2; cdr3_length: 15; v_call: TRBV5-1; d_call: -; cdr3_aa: CASSLGRANTGELFF; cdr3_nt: TGCGCCAGCAGCTTGGGGAGGGCGAACACCGGGGAGCTGTTTTTT
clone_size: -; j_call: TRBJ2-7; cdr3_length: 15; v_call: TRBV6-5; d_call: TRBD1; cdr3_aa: CASSGRDRISGEQYF; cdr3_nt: TGTGCCAGCAGTGGCCGGGACAGGATCTCTGGTGAGCAGTACTTC
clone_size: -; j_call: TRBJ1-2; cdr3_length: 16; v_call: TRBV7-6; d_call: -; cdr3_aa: CASSLAQDGTNYGYTF; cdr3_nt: TGTGCCAGCAGCTTAGCGCAGGACGGAACTAACTATGGCTACACCTTC